This T cell receptor (beta chain) was captured by sequencing in a study of T cell responses to AZD1222 COVID-19 vaccine. Findings of the study overall: Only a handful of AZD1222 recipients tested seropositive at baseline. Mapped onto spike, vaccine-associated CD4 TCRs spanned it and were dominant at 160-218 and 743-854. Increased Spike-specific TCR breadth and depth were observed after two AZD1222 doses.

On this clone: No antigen is known for it.

Losses at the gene ends were 5 bases for V and 7 bases for J; bases not matched to a gene: 6. CDR1 SGHTA and CDR2 FQGTGA come from the germline V gene. CDR3 size: 13 residues. The assay was immunoSEQ multiplex PCR, and TCRdb's table has in-frame clones only and misses some. Of roughly 130,000 clones detected, approximately 86% appear once; the ten largest clones hold roughly an eighth. This sequence originates from an adult in good health. The V and J genes are TRBV7-3 and TRBJ2-3, with TRBD1 matching over 7 bases. This sample comprised peripheral blood, obtained on day 0 of AZD1222 vaccination. This chain's CDR3 is CASSPQGPYTQYF. CDR3 bases: TGTGCCAGCAGCCCACAGGGGCCGTATACGCAGTATTTT.